The clone carrying this T cell receptor (beta chain) came up a few times. Its antigen is undetermined. These data come from a study of chemoradiotherapy in HPV16-positive cancers. Regarding the study as a whole: Functional assays defining HPV-specific T cells used only a couple of HPV16-positive patients.

The data were produced by immunoSEQ multiplex PCR, yet TCRdb's version contains in-frame clones alone and is incomplete. The sample shows about 7,200 clones, over 70% of them seen only once. CDR1 is KGHSH and CDR2 is LQKENI in the germline V gene. CDR3 length equals 13 residues. V lost 5 bases and J 13 bases, leaving 15 bases between the germline ends. The chain couples TRBV18 to TRBJ1-6; D remains unclear. The sample was acquired from a patient who underwent chemoradiotherapy. The sequence derives from a human donor with HPV-associated anogenital cancer. The CDR3 sequence is CASSMIREEPLHF. The CDR3 nucleotides read TGTGCCAGCTCAATGATAAGGGAAGAGCCCCTCCACTTT.